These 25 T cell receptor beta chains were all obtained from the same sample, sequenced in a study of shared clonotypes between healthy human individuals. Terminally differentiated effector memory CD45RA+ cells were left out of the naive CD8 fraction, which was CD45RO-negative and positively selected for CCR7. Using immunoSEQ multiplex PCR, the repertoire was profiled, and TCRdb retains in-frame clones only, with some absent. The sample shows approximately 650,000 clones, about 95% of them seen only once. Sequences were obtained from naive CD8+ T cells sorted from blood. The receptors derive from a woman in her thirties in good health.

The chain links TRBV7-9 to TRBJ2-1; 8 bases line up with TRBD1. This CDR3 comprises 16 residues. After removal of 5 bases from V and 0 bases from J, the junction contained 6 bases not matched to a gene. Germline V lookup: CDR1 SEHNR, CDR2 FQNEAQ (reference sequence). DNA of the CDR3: TGTGCCAGCAGCCCTACAGGGGGGCCCTCCTACAATGAGCAGTTCTTC. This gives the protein CASSPTGGPSYNEQFF.

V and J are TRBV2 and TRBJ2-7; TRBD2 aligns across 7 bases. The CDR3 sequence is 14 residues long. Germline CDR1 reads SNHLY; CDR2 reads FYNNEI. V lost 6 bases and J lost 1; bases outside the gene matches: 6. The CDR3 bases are TGTGCCAGCAGGTACGCAGCGGGGTCCTACGAGCAGTACTTC. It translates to CASRYAAGSYEQYF. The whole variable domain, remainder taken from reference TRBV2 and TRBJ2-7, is EPEVTQTPSHQVTQMGQEVILRCVPISNHLYFYWYRQILGQKVEFLVSFYNNEISEKSEIFDDQFSVERPDGSNFTLKIRSTKLEDSAMYFCASRYAAGSYEQYFGPGTRLTVT.

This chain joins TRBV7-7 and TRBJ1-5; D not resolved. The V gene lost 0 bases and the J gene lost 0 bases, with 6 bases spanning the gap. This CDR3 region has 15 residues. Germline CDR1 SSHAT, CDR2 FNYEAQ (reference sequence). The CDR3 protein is CASSLADDSNQPQHF. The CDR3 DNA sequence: TGTGCCAGCAGCTTAGCCGACGATAGCAATCAGCCCCAGCATTTT.

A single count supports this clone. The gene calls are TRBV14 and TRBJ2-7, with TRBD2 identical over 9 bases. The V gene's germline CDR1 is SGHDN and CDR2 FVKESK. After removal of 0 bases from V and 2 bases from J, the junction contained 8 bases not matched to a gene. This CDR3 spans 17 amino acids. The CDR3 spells CASSQEHLAGRPYEQYF. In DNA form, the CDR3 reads TGTGCCAGCAGCCAAGAGCACCTAGCGGGAAGACCCTACGAGCAGTACTTC.

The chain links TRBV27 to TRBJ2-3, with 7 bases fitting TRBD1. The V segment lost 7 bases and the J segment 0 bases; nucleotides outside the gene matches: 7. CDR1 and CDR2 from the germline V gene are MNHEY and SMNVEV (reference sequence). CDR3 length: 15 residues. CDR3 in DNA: TGTGCCAGCAAAATGGGACAGTTCAGCACAGATACGCAGTATTTT. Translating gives CASKMGQFSTDTQYF.

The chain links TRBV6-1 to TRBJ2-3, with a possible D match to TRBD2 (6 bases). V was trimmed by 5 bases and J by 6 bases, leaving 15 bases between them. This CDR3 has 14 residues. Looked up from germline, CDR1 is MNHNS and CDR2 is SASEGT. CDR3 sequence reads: CASSSTSRGDTQYF. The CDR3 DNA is TGTGCCAGCAGTTCAACTAGCAGAGGGGATACGCAGTATTTT.

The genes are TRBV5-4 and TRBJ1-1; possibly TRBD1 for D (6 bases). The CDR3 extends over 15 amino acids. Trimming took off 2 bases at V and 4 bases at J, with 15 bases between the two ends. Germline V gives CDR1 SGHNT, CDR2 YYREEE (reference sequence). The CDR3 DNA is TGTGCCAGCAGCTTAGGGTCGGGGGGCGGCACTGAAGCTTTCTTT. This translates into CASSLGSGGGTEAFF.

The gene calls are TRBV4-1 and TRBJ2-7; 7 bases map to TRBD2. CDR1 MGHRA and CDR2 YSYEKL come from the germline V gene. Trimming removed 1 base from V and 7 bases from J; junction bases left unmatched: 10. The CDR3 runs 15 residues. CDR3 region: CASSQVIGLEKEQYF. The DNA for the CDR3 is TGCGCCAGCAGCCAAGTGATAGGACTAGAGAAAGAGCAGTACTTC.

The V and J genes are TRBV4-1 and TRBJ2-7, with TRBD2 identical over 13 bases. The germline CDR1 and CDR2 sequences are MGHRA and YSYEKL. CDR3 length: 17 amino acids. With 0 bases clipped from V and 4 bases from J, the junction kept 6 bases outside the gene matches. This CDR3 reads CASSQDAGLAGAYEQYF. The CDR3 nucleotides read TGCGCCAGCAGCCAAGATGCCGGACTAGCGGGAGCTTACGAGCAGTACTTC.

The CDR3 spells CASSSSGNSYNEQFF. The CDR3, as DNA: TGTGCCAGCAGCTCCTCAGGGAATTCCTACAATGAGCAGTTCTTC. J is TRBJ2-1 and V is TRBV9; D perhaps matches TRBD1 (5 bases). V was shortened by 4 bases and J by 1 base, with 12 bases between the two germline ends. Germline assignment: CDR1 SGDLS and CDR2 YYNGEE. This CDR3 region has 15 residues.

In nucleotides, the CDR3 is TGCGCCAGCAGCCAACGGACTAGCGGGAGGGTAAACGAGCAGTACTTC. Amino acids: CASSQRTSGRVNEQYF. This chain connects TRBV4-1 to TRBJ2-5; the match to TRBD2 covers 15 bases. Near its end, the DNA agrees better with TRBJ2-7, so the J call may be wrong. This CDR3 comprises 16 residues. Looked up from germline, CDR1 is MGHRA and CDR2 is YSYEKL.

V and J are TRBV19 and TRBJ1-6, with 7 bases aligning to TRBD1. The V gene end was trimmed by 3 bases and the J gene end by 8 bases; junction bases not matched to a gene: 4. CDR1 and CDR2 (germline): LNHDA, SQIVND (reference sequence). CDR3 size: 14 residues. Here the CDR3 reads CASSMRDSHSPLHF. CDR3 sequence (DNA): TGTGCCAGTAGTATGAGGGACAGCCATTCACCCCTCCACTTT.

CDR3 protein: CASSVVGLGSYNEQFF. In nucleotides, the CDR3 is TGTGCCAGCAGCGTAGTTGGTTTGGGGTCCTACAATGAGCAGTTCTTC. V usage is TRBV9 and J usage is TRBJ2-1; D remains ambiguous. Trimming took 0 bases from V and 1 from J, leaving 11 bases between them. Germline V gives CDR1 SGDLS, CDR2 YYNGEE. The CDR3 loop spans 16 amino acids.

For the CDR3, the DNA is TGTGCCAGCAGTTTTGTTAGCAATCAGCCCCAGCATTTT. Amino acids: CASSFVSNQPQHF. The gene calls are TRBV28 and TRBJ1-5; D is uncertain. The V end was cut by 3 bases, the J end by 0 bases, with 3 bases between. The CDR3 is 13 residues long. Looked up from germline, CDR1 is MDHEN and CDR2 is SYDVKM.

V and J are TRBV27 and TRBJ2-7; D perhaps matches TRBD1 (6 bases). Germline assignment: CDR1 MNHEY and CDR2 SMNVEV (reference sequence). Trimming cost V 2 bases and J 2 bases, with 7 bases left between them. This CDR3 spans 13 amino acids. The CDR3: CASSLGGPYEQYF. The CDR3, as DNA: TGTGCCAGCAGTTTAGGGGGCCCCTACGAGCAGTACTTC.

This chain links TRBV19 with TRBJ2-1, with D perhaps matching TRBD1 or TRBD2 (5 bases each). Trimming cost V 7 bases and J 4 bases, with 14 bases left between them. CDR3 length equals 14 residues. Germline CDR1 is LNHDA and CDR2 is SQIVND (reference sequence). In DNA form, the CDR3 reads TGTGCCAGTAACCTGGGGGAGTGGTACAATGAGCAGTTCTTC. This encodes CASNLGEWYNEQFF.

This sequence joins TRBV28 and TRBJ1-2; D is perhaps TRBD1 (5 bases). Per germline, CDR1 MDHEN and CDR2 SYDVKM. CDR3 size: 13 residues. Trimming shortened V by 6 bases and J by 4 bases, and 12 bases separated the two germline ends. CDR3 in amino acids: CASSSGTVYGYTF. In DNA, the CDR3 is TGTGCCAGCAGCTCCGGGACGGTCTATGGCTACACCTTC.

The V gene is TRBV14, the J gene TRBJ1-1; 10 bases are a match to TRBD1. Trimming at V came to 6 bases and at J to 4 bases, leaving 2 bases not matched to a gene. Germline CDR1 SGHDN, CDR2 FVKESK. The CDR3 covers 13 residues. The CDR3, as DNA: TGTGCCAGCAGGGACAGGGGGAGCACTGAAGCTTTCTTT. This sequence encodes CASRDRGSTEAFF.

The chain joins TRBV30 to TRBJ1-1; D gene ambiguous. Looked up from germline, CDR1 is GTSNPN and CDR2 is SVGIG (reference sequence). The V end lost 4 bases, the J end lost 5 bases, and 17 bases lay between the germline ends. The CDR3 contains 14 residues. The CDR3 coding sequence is TGTGCCTGGAATCCCAGTAGAGGGTGGACTGAAGCTTTCTTT. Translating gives CAWNPSRGWTEAFF.

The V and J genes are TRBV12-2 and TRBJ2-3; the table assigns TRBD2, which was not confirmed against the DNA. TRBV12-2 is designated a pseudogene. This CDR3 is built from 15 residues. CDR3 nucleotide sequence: TGTGCAAGTCGCTATCCACGACTGGGAGCAGATACGCAGTATTTT. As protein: CASRYPRLGADTQYF.

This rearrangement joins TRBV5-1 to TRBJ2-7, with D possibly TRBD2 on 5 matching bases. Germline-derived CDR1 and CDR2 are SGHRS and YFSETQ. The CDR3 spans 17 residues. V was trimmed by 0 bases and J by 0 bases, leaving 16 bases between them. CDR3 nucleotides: TGCGCCAGCAGCTTGGAACCCGGCGGGTCCAGCTCCTACGAGCAGTACTTC. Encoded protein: CASSLEPGGSSSYEQYF.

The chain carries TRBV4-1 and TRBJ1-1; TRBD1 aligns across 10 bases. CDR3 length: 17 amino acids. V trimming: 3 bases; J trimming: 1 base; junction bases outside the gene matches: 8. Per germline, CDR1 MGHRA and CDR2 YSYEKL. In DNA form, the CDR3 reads TGCGCCAGCAGCCATCCGGGACAGGGGCCCTCGAACACTGAAGCTTTCTTT. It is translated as CASSHPGQGPSNTEAFF.

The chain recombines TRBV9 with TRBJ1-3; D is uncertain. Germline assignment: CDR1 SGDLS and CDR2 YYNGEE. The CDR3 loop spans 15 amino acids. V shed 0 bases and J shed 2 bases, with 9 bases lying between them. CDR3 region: CASSVEGGTGNTIYF. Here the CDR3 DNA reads TGTGCCAGCAGCGTAGAAGGAGGGACTGGAAACACCATATATTTT.

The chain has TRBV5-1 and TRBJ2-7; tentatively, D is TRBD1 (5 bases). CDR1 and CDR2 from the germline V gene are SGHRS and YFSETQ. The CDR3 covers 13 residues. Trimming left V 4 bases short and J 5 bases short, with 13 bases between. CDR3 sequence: CASSGLVRDEQYF. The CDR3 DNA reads TGCGCCAGCAGCGGGCTAGTCAGGGACGAGCAGTACTTC.

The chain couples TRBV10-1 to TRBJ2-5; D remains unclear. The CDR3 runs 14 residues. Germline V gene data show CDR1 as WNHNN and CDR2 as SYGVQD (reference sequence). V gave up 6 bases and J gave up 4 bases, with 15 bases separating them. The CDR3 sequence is CASSVLGDPETQYF. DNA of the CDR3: TGCGCCAGCAGCGTTTTAGGAGACCCAGAGACCCAGTACTTC.